A single sample is the source of the 8 T cell receptor beta chains below, sequenced in a study of blood T cell repertoires in COVID-19. TCRdb keeps only in-frame clones here, not all; method: immunoSEQ multiplex PCR. Among more than 200,000 clones listed, around 84% were seen once. The sequencing sample was made of peripheral blood. The receptors originated from a man aged 55-75 years with acute or convalescent COVID-19.

The J gene is TRBJ2-7, the V gene TRBV19; 14 bases line up with TRBD2. Germline assignment: CDR1 LNHDA and CDR2 SQIVND (reference sequence). V was pared by 8 bases and J by 6 bases, with 0 bases of the junction left unmatched. The CDR3 has 12 amino acids. CDR3 bases: TGTGCCAGTGGGACTAGCGGGGGCGAGCAGTACTTC. Residues: CASGTSGGEQYF.

The chain combines TRBV5-3 with TRBJ1-5; D is possibly TRBD1 (5 bases). TRBV5-3 is marked as an open reading frame, function uncertain. This CDR3 contains 18 residues. V was clipped by 4 bases and J by 0 bases, with 20 bases between them. CDR3 in DNA: TGTGCCAGAAGCCGGTCCCTGACAGATAGTTATAGCAATCAGCCCCAGCATTTT. Translation gives CARSRSLTDSYSNQPQHF.

DNA for the CDR3: TGTGCCTGGAGTGGACAGGGGGCTCGGGAGCCCCAGCATTTT. Protein: CAWSGQGAREPQHF. The chain combines TRBV30 with TRBJ1-5, with 10 bases fitting TRBD1. CDR1 GTSNPN and CDR2 SVGIG come from the germline V gene (reference sequence). Trimming at V came to 1 base and at J to 8 bases, leaving 5 bases not matched to a gene. The CDR3 covers 14 residues.

The chain couples TRBV11-2 to TRBJ2-7; TRBD2 agrees at 8 bases. There are 15 residues in the CDR3. Germline CDR1 and CDR2: SGHAT and FQNNGV. With 6 bases clipped from V and 6 bases from J, the junction kept 13 bases outside the gene matches. CDR3 nucleotide sequence: TGTGCCAGCAGTCTAGCGGGCTACTATATGGGCGAGCAGTACTTC. It yields the protein CASSLAGYYMGEQYF.

The chain recombines TRBV29-1 with TRBJ1-3, with D unresolved. The CDR3 runs to 15 residues. Trimming removed 5 bases from V and 0 bases from J, with 14 bases in between. The V gene's germline CDR1 is SQVTM and CDR2 ANQGSEA. The CDR3 coding sequence is TGCAGCGTTAAGCAACAGAGCATCTCTGGAAACACCATATATTTT. Protein: CSVKQQSISGNTIYF.

This rearrangement joins TRBV11-3 to TRBJ2-3, with D perhaps TRBD2 (6 bases). The germline CDR1 and CDR2 sequences are SGHNT and YENEEA. V shed 5 bases and J shed 2 bases, with 11 bases lying between them. This CDR3 is 14 amino acids long. The CDR3 DNA reads as TGTGCCAGCAGCCGGGGACTTGCCACAGATACGCAGTATTTT. Its translation is CASSRGLATDTQYF.

V usage is TRBV5-1 and J usage is TRBJ2-2; TRBD1 is a possible D gene (5 bases). V was clipped by 4 bases and J by 7 bases, with 14 bases between them. CDR1 and CDR2 from the germline V gene are SGHRS and YFSETQ. The length of the CDR3 is 14 residues. CDR3 DNA sequence: TGCGCCAGCAGCGACTGGGGCAGAGACGGGGAGCTGTTTTTT. It specifies CASSDWGRDGELFF.

This chain uses TRBV3-1 (or the pseudogene TRBV3-2) with TRBJ2-7, with 9 nucleotides matching TRBD1. The CDR3 totals 15 residues. CDR1 LGHDT and CDR2 YNNKEL come from the germline V gene (reference sequence). J lost 2 bases, V lost 3 bases, and 5 bases had no gene match. CDR3 loop: CASSHTGTGTYEQYF. CDR3 sequence (DNA): TGTGCCAGCAGCCACACCGGGACAGGGACCTACGAGCAGTACTTC.